This TCR beta chain was profiled in a study of blood T cell repertoires in COVID-19. On the study more broadly: Collection of acute and convalescent COVID-19 samples took place in the United States, Italy and Spain.

Under the authors' procedure: Estimation of nucleated cell counts was performed using reference gene primer amplification. Libraries were prepared by immunoSEQ multiplex PCR; TCRdb keeps only in-frame clonotypes and omits some of them. V, J and clone size are taken as reported in that table, and D and trimming were inferred from the DNA itself. The sample carries about 72,000 clones, less than 90% recorded once. This clone occurred a few times. The TCR originated in a woman older than 75 with acute or convalescent COVID-19. Sequencing used peripheral blood.

The CDR3: CASSLSQINQPQHF. Written as DNA, the CDR3 is TGTGCCAGCAGTTTATCGCAGATCAATCAGCCCCAGCATTTT. The chain links TRBV27 to TRBJ1-5; no clear D gene. The germline gives CDR1 MNHEY, CDR2 SMNVEV (reference sequence). This CDR3 is built from 14 residues. Trimming shortened V by 0 bases and J by 3 bases, and 6 bases separated the two germline ends.